The source of this T cell receptor beta chain is a study of siplizumab effects on memory and regulatory T cells. Regarding the study as a whole: It seemed that naive T cells were more diverse than memory cells and were major contributors to the alloresponse.

Data came from immunoSEQ multiplex PCR; TCRdb stores just in-frame clones and leaves some out. The data contain about 70,000 clones, over 80% of them singletons. The germline gives CDR1 SNHLY, CDR2 FYNNEI. The CDR3 spans 13 residues. The germline V and J ends were trimmed by 2 bases and 10 bases, with 9 bases remaining between them. As to this clone: Its cognate antigen is unknown.

The chain couples TRBV2 to TRBJ1-6; no clear D gene. The TCR was taken from a human donor in good health. The sequenced sample was Tregs sorted from blood. The CDR3 nucleotides read TGTGCCAGCAGTGAATACCGGTCCTCACCCCTCCACTTT. This gives the protein CASSEYRSSPLHF.